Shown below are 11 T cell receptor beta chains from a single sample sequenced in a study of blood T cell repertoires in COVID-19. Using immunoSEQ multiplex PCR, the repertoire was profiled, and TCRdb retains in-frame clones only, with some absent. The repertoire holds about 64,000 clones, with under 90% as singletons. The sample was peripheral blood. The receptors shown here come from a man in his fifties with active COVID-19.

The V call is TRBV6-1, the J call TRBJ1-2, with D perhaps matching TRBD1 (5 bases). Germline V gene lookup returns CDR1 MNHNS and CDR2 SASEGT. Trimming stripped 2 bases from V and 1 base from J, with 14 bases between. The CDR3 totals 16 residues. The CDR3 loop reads CASSESGGGNNYGYTF. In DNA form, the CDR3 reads TGTGCCAGCAGTGAATCAGGTGGGGGGAATAACTATGGCTACACCTTC.

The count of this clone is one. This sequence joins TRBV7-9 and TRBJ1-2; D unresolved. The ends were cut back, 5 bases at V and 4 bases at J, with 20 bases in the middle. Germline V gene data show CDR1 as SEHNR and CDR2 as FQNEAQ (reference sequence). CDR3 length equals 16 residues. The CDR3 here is CASSGDHEGLSYGYTF. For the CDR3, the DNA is TGTGCCAGCAGCGGCGACCATGAGGGTCTCTCCTATGGCTACACCTTC.

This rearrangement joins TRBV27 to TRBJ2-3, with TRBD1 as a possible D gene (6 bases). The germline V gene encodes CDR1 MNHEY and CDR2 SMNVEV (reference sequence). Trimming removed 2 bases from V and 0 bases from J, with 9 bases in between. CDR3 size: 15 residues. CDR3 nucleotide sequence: TGTGCCAGCAGTTTAAGAAGGGGGAGCACAGATACGCAGTATTTT. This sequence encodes CASSLRRGSTDTQYF.

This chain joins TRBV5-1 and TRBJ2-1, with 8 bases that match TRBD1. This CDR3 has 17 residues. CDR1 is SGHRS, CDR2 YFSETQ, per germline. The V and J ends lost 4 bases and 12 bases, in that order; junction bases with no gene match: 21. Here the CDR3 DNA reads TGCGCCAGCAGCCCCGGACAGGGAGGTTTAATGAGCAGAGGGCAGTTCTTC. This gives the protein CASSPGQGGLMSRGQFF.

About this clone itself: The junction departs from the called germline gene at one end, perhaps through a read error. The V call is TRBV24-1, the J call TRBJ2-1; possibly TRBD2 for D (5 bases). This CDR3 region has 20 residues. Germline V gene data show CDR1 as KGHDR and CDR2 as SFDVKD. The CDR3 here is CAPRRATSDLCARPYNEQFF. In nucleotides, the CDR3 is TGTGCCCCCAGGCGGGCCACCAGTGATTTGTGCGCGAGGCCTTACAATGAGCAGTTCTTC.

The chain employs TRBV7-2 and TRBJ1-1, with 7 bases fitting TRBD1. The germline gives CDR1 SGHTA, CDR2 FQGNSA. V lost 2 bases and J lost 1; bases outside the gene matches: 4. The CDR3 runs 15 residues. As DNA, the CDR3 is TGTGCCAGCAGCTTACAGAGGGGGCCGAACACTGAAGCTTTCTTT. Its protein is CASSLQRGPNTEAFF.

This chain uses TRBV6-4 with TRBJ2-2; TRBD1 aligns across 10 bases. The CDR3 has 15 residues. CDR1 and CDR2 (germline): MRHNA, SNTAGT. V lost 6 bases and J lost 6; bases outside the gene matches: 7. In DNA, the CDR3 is TGTGCCAGCAGACCGGACAGGGGGAAGGCCGGGGAGCTGTTTTTT. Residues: CASRPDRGKAGELFF.

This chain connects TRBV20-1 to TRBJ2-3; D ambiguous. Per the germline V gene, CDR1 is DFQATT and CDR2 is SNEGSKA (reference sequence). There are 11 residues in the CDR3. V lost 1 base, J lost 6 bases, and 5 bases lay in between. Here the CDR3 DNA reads TGCAGTGCTAGAGCGTTCGATACGCAGTATTTT. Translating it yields CSARAFDTQYF.

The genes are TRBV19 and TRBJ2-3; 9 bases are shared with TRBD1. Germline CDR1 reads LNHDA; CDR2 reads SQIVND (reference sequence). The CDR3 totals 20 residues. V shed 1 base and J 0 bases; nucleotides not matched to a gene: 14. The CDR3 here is CASSIAVDRGAEISTDTQYF. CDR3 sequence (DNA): TGTGCCAGTAGTATAGCAGTGGACAGGGGCGCGGAGATTAGCACAGATACGCAGTATTTT.

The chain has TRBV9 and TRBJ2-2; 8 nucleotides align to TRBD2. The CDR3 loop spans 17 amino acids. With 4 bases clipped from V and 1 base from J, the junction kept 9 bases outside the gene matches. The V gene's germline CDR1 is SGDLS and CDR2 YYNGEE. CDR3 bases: TGTGCCAGCAGCCCCCTCCCGGGACTAGAGAACACCGGGGAGCTGTTTTTT. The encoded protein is CASSPLPGLENTGELFF.

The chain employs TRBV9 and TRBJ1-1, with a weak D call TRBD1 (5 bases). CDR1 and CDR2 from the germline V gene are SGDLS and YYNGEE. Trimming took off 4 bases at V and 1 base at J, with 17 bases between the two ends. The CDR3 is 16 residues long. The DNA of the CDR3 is TGTGCCAGCAGCTCTCATTCCGGGACTCAGAACACTGAAGCTTTCTTT. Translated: CASSSHSGTQNTEAFF.